The 5 T cell receptor beta chains below come from one sample, sequenced in a study of spatial heterogeneity in lung cancer. Study results and limitations: Tumors with more nonsynonymous mutations had more expanded intratumoral alpha and beta TCRs.

The time point was: sample taken at primary tumor resection. Their antigens remain unidentified. A single record per CDR3 protein comes from TCRdb applying MiXCR to the 5' RACE reads. The top ten clones hold about 39% of a sample with fewer than 12,000 distinct CDR3 sequences, 12% of them seen once. The source material was lung tumor tissue, sampled at surgery. Receptors were obtained from a male donor with early-stage non-small cell lung cancer.

This clonotype has ten or more counts. This sequence joins TRBV5-4 and TRBJ2-2, with D maybe TRBD2 (5 bases). CDR1 is SGHNT and CDR2 is YYREEE in the germline V gene (reference sequence). V was trimmed by 3 bases and J by 0 bases, leaving 6 bases between them. The CDR3 runs 14 residues. This CDR3 reads CASSSGANTGELFF. The CDR3 nucleotides read TGTGCCAGCAGCTCCGGGGCGAACACCGGGGAGCTGTTTTTT.

Ten or more counts support this clonotype. This rearrangement joins TRBV4-2 to TRBJ2-2; a possible D gene is TRBD2 (6 bases). Per germline, CDR1 LGHNA and CDR2 YNFKEQ. The germline V and J ends were trimmed by 0 bases and 2 bases, with 10 bases remaining between them. The CDR3 sequence is 16 residues long. Here the CDR3 DNA reads TGTGCCAGCAGCCAAGAGGGCGGGGCCAACACCGGGGAGCTGTTTTTT. It codes for CASSQEGGANTGELFF.

The sample holds many counts of this clonotype. This chain connects TRBV4-1 to TRBJ2-2; 8 nucleotides agree with TRBD1. V lost 10 bases to trimming and J lost 7 bases; unmatched junction nucleotides: 14. This CDR3 spans 15 amino acids. Germline CDR1 reads MGHRA; CDR2 reads YSYEKL. CDR3 DNA sequence: TGCGCCACCACCCCAACCCAGGGGGCTGACGGGGAGCTGTTTTTT. Translation gives CATTPTQGADGELFF.

The sample holds many counts of this clonotype. The genes are TRBV20-1 and TRBJ2-3; a possible D gene is TRBD2 (6 bases). Germline CDR1 DFQATT, CDR2 SNEGSKA (reference sequence). V was clipped by 3 bases and J by 1 base, with 11 bases between them. The CDR3 spans 14 residues. CDR3 region: CSASGTFRTDTQYF. The CDR3 nucleotides read TGCAGTGCTAGCGGGACTTTCCGCACAGATACGCAGTATTTT.

This clonotype was observed at least ten times. The CDR3 DNA is TGCAGTGCTGCCCGCAGGGTCAATGAGCAGTTCTTC. It is translated as CSAARRVNEQFF. The chain joins TRBV20-1 to TRBJ2-1, with a tentative D call TRBD1 (5 bases). The CDR3 consists of 12 residues. Germline CDR1 is DFQATT and CDR2 is SNEGSKA (reference sequence). V was cut by 5 bases and J by 6 bases, with 11 bases left in between.